This T cell receptor (beta chain) originates from a study of shared clonotypes between healthy human individuals. Overall study context: Plates per donor: three CD4 naive, three CD4 memory, two CD8 naive, one CD8 memory. Study observations and caveats: It was only blood that was sampled, and tissue repertoires likely differ.

With regard to this clone: As yet, its antigen is unknown.

Produced via immunoSEQ multiplex PCR; TCRdb's table is partial and in-frame only. The sample lists roughly 1,800,000 clones, approximately 95% occurring once. In the naive CD8 group, cells lacked CD45RO and were positively selected for CCR7, so terminally differentiated effector memory CD45RA+ cells were left out. CDR1 is MDHEN, CDR2 SYDVKM, per germline. V lost 5 bases and J 0 bases, leaving 26 bases between the germline ends. This CDR3 comprises 20 residues. This chain uses TRBV28 with TRBJ2-1; D ambiguous. The clonotype was recovered from a man aged 18 to 30 in good health. The sample was naive CD8+ T cells sorted from blood. CDR3 in DNA: TGTGCCAGCAGTACCAATGAATTAACTGGGAACCTTAGCTCCTACAATGAGCAGTTCTTC. Translated: CASSTNELTGNLSSYNEQFF.